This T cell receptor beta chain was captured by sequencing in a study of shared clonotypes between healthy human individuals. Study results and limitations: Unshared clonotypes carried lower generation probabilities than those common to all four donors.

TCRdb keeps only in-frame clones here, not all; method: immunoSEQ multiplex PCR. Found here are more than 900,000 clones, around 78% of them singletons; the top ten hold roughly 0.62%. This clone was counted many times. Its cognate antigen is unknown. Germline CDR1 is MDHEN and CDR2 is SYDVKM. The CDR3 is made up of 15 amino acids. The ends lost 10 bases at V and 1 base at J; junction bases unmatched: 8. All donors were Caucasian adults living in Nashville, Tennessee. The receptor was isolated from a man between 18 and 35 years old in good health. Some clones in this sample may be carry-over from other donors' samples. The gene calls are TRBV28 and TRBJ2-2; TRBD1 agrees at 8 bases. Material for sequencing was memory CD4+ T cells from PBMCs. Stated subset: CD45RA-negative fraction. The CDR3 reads CATRDRGRNTGELFF. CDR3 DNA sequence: TGTGCCACCCGAGACAGGGGCCGGAACACCGGGGAGCTGTTTTTT.